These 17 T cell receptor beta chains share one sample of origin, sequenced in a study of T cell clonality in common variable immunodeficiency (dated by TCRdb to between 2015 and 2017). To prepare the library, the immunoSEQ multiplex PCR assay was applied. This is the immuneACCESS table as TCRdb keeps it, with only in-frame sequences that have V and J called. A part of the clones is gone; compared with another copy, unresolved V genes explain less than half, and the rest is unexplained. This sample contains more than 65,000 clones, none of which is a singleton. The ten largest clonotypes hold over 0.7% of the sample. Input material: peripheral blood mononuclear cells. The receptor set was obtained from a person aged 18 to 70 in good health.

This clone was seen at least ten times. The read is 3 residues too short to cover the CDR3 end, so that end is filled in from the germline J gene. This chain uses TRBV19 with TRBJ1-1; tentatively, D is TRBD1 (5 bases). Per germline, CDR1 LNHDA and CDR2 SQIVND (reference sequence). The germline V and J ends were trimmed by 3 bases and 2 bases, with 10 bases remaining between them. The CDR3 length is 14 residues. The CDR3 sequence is CASSMDTRNTEAFF. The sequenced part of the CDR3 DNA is TGTGCCAGTAGTATGGACACCAGAAACACTGAA.

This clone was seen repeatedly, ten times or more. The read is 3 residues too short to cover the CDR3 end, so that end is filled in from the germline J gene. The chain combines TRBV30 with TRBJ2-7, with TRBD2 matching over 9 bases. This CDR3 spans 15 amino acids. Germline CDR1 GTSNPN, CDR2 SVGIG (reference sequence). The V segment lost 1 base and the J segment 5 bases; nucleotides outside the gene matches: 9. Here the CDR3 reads CAWSEGGRAKDEQYF. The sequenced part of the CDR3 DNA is TGTGCCTGGAGTGAGGGCGGGAGGGCTAAGGACGAG.

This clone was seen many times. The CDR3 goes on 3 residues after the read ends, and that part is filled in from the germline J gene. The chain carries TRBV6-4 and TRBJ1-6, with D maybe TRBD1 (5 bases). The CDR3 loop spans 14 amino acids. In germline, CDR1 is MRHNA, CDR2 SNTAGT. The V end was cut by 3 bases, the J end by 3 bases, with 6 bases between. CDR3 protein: CASSEGLYNSPLHF. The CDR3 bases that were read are TGTGCCAGCAGTGAGGGGCTCTATAATTCACCC.

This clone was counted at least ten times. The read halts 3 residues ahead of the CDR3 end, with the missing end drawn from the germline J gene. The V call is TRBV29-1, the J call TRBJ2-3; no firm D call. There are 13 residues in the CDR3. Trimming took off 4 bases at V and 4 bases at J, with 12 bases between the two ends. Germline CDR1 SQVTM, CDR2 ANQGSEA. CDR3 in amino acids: CSVGGSGADTQYF. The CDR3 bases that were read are TGCAGCGTTGGAGGTTCGGGTGCAGATACG.

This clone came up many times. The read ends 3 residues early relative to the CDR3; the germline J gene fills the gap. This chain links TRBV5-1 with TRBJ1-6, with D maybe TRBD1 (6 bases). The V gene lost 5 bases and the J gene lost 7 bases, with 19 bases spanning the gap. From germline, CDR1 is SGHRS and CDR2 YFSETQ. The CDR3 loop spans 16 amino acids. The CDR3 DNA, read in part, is TGCGCCAGCAGGACCTCCGCGGGGGGCGGCAATTCACCC. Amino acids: CASRTSAGGGNSP. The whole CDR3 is CASRTSAGGGNSPLHF. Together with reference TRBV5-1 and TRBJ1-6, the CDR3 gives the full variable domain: KAGVTQTPRYLIKTRGQQVTLSCSPISGHRSVSWYQQTPGQGLQFLFEYFSETQRNKGNFPGRFSGRQFSNSRSEMNVSTLELGDSALYLCASRTSAGGGNSPLHFGNGTRLTVT.

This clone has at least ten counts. CDR3 residues: CASSFGDRDNSPLHF. The covered CDR3 bases are TGTGCCAGCAGCTTTGGGGACAGGGATAATTCACCC. This chain links TRBV5-6 with TRBJ1-6; 9 bases are a match to TRBD1. The read gets to within 3 residues of the CDR3 end, and the germline J gene fills in the rest. CDR3 length: 15 residues. Germline lookup yields CDR1 SGHDT and CDR2 YYEEEE. Trimming at V came to 2 bases and at J to 5 bases, leaving 2 bases not matched to a gene.

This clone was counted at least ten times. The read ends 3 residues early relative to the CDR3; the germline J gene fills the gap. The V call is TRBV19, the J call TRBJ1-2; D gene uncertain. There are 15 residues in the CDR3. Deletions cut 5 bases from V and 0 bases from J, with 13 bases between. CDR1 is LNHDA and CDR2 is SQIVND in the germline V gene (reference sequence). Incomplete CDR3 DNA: TGTGCCAGTAGTCCACGAAGAGGCCCTAACTATGGC. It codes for CASSPRRGPNYG. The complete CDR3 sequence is CASSPRRGPNYGYTF.

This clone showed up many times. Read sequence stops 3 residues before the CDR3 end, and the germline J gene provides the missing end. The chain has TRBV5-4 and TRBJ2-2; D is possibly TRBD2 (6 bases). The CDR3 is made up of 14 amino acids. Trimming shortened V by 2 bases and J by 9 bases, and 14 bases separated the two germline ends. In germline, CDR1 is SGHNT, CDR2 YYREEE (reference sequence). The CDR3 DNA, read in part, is TGTGCCAGCAGCTTCGGCGGGGTCGGCAGGGAG. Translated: CASSFGGVGRE. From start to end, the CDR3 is CASSFGGVGRELFF.

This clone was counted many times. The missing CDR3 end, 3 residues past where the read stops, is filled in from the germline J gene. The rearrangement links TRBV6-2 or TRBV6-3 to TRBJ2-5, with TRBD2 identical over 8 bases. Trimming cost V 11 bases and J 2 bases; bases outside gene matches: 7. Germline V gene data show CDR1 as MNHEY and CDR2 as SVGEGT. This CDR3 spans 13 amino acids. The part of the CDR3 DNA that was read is TGTGCCGAATCAGTAGCGGGACAAGAGACC. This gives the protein CAESVAGQET. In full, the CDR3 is CAESVAGQETQYF.

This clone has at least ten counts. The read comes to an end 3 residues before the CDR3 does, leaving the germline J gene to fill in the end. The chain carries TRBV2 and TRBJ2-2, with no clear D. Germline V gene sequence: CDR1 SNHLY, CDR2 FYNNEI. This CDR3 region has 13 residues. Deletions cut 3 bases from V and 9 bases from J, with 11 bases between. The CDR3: CASSEGPVRELFF. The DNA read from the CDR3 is TGTGCCAGCAGTGAGGGCCCGGTCCGGGAG.

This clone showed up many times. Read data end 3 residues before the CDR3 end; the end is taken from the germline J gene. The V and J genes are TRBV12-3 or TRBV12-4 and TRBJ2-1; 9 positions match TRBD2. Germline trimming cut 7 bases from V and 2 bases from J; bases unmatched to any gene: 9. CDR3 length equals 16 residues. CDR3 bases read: TGTGCCAGCAACCCTAGTGTAGCGGGGGCCTACAATGAG. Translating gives CASNPSVAGAYNE. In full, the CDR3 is CASNPSVAGAYNEQFF.

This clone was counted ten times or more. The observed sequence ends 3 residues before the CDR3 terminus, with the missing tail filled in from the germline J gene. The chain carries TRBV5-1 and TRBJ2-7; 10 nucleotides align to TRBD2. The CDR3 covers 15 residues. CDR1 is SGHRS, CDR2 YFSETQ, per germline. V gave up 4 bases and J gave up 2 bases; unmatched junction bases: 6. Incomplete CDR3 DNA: TGCGCCAGCAGCCTCCTGGGGACTAGCGCCTACGAG. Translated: CASSLLGTSAYE. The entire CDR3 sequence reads CASSLLGTSAYEQYF.

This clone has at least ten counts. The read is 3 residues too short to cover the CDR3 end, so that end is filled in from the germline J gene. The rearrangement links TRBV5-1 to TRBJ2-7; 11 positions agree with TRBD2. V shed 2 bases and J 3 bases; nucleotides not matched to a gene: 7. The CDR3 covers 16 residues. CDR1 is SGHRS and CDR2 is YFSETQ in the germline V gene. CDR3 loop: CASSFMTSGDVYEQYF. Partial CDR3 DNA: TGCGCCAGCAGCTTCATGACTAGCGGGGACGTCTACGAG. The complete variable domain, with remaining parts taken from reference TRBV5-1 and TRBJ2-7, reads KAGVTQTPRYLIKTRGQQVTLSCSPISGHRSVSWYQQTPGQGLQFLFEYFSETQRNKGNFPGRFSGRQFSNSRSEMNVSTLELGDSALYLCASSFMTSGDVYEQYFGPGTRLTVT.

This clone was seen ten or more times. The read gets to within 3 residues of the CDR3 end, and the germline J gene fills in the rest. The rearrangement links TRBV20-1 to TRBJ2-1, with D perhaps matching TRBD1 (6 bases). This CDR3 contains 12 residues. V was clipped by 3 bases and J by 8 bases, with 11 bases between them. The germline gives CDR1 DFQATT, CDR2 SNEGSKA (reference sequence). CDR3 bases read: TGCAGTGCTAGTGATGGGGGCCATGAG. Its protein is CSASDGGHE. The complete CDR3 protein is CSASDGGHEQFF.

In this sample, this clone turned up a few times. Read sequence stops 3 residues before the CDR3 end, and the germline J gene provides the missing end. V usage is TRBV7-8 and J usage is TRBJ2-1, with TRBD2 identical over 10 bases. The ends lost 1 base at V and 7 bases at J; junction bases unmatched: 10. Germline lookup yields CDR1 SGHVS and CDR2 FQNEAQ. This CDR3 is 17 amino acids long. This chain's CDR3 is CASSLVVLAGVWNEQFF. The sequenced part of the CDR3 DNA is TGTGCCAGCAGCTTAGTAGTTCTAGCGGGAGTGTGGAATGAG.

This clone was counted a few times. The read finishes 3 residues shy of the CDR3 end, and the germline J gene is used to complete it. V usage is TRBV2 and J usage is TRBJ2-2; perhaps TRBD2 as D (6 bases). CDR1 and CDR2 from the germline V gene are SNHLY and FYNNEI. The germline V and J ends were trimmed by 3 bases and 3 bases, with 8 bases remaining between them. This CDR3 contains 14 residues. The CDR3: CASSEGGYTGELFF. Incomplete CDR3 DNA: TGTGCCAGCAGTGAGGGGGGTTACACCGGGGAG.

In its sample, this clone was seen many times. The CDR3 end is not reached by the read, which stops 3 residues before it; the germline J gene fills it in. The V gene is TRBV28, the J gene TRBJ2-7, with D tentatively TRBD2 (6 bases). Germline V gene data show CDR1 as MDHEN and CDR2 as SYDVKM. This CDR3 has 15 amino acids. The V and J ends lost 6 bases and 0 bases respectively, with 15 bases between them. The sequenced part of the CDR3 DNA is TGTGCCAGCAGCCTTCCCGCGGGGAGCTCCTACGAG. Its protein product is CASSLPAGSSYE. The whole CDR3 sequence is CASSLPAGSSYEQYF.